This T cell receptor beta chain was identified during a study of blood T cell repertoires in COVID-19. Study details: Spain, Italy and the United States supplied samples that represented acute and convalescent COVID-19. T cells, B-cell-depleted T cells, or PBMCs supplied cDNA or gDNA.

In the original processing: Nucleated cell counts were estimated from reference gene primer amplification. Assay: immunoSEQ multiplex PCR; the TCRdb copy retains only in-frame clones and omits some. V and J calls and clone size are given by that table; D and trimming were obtained from the DNA. The data hold 40,000 or so clones, with 77% observed a single time. The sample taken for sequencing was peripheral blood. This TCR derives from a woman between 65 and 79 years old with acute or convalescent COVID-19.

CDR3 sequence: CASSQDFGGTYGYTF. The DNA of the CDR3 is TGCGCCAGCAGCCAAGATTTCGGGGGGACCTATGGCTACACCTTC. The chain employs TRBV4-3 and TRBJ1-2; the D gene is possibly TRBD1 (5 bases). Trimming shortened V by 0 bases and J by 4 bases, and 12 bases separated the two germline ends. Germline V CDR1 and CDR2: LGHNA, YSLEER. The CDR3 consists of 15 residues.